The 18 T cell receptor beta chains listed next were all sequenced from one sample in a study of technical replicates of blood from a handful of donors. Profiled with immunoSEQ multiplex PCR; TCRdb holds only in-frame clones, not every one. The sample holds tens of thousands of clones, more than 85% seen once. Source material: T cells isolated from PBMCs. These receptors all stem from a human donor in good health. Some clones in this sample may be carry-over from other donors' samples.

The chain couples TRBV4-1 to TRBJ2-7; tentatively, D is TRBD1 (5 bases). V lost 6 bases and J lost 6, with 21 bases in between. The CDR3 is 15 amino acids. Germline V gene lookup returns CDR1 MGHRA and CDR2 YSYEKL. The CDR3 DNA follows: TGCGCCAGCAGGAGGCCGGACAATCCTAGGGCCGAGCAGTACTTC. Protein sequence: CASRRPDNPRAEQYF.

The CDR3 DNA reads as TGTGCCAGCAGTGCCCGGTACGAGCAGTACTTC. Protein product: CASSARYEQYF. The chain joins TRBV28 to TRBJ2-7; D not certain. CDR1 is MDHEN and CDR2 is SYDVKM in the germline V gene. V was shortened by 5 bases and J by 4 bases, with 6 bases between the two germline ends. The length of the CDR3 is 11 residues. Based on the CDR3 plus reference TRBV28 and TRBJ2-7, the full variable domain is DVKVTQSSRYLVKRTGEKVFLECVQDMDHENMFWYRQDPGLGLRLIYFSYDVKMKEKGDIPEGYSVSREKKERFSLILESASTNQTSMYLCASSARYEQYFGPGTRLTVT.

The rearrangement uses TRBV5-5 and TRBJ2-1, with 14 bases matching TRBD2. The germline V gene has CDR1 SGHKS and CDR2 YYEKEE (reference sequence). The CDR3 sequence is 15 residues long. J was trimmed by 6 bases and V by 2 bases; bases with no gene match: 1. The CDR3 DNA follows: TGTGCCAGCAGCTTAGGACTAGCGGGAGGCAATGAGCAGTTCTTC. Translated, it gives CASSLGLAGGNEQFF.

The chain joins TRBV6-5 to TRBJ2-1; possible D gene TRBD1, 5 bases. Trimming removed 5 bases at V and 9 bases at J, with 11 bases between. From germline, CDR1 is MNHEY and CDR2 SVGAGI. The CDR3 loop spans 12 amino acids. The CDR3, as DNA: TGTGCCAGCAGTCCCTTTAGGGGTGAGCAGTTCTTC. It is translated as CASSPFRGEQFF.

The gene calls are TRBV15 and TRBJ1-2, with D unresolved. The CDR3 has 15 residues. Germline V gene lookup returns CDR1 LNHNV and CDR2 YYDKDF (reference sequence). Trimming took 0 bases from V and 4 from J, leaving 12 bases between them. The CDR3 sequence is CATSRDRVGSYGYTF. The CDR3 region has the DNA TGTGCCACCAGCAGAGATAGGGTAGGGAGCTATGGCTACACCTTC.

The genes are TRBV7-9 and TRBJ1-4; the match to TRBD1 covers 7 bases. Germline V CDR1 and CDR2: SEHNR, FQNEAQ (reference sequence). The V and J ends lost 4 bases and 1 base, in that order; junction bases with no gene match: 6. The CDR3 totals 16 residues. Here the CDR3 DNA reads TGTGCCAGCAGCTCAAACAGGGGCGAAACTAATGAAAAACTGTTTTTT. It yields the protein CASSSNRGETNEKLFF. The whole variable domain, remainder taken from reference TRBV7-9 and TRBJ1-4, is DTGVSQNPRHKITKRGQNVTFRCDPISEHNRLYWYRQTLGQGPEFLTYFQNEAQLEKSRLLSDRFSAERPKGSFSTLEIQRTEQGDSAMYLCASSSNRGETNEKLFFGSGTQLSVL.

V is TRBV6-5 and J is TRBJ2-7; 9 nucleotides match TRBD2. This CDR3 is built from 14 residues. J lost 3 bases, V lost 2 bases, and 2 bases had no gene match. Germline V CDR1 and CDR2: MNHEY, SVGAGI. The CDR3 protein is CASSYGLASYEQYF. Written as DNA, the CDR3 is TGTGCCAGCAGTTACGGACTAGCGAGCTACGAGCAGTACTTC.

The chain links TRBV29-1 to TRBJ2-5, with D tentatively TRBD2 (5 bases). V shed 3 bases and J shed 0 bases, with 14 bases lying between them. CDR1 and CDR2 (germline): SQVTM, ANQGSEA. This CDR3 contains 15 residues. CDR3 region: CSVERRDWYQETQYF. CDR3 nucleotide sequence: TGCAGCGTTGAGCGCCGGGATTGGTACCAAGAGACCCAGTACTTC.

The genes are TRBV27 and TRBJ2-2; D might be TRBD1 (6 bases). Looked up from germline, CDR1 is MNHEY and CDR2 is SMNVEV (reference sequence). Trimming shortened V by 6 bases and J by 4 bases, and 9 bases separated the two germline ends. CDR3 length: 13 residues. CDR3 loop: CASRGHSTGELFF. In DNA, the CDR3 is TGTGCCAGCAGGGGACATTCCACCGGGGAGCTGTTTTTT.

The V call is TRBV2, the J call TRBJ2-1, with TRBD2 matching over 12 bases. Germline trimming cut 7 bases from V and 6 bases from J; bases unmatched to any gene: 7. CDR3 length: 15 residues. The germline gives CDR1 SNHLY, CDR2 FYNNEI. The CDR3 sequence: CASKLLAGGPNEQFF. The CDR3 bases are TGTGCCAGCAAATTACTAGCGGGGGGCCCCAATGAGCAGTTCTTC.

The CDR3 region has the DNA TGTGCCAGTACGCCGCCAGGGGGACTCACTGAAGCTTTCTTT. The encoded protein is CASTPPGGLTEAFF. The chain employs TRBV6-5 and TRBJ1-1, with TRBD1 matching 7 bases. Germline CDR1 is MNHEY and CDR2 is SVGAGI. CDR3 length equals 14 residues. Trimming removed 9 bases from V and 4 bases from J; junction bases left unmatched: 11.

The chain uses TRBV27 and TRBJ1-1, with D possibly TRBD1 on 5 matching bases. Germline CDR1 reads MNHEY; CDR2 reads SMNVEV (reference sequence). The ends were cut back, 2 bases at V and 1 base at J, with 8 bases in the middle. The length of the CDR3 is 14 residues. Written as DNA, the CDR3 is TGTGCCAGCAGTTTACTAGGGGCGAACACTGAAGCTTTCTTT. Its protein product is CASSLLGANTEAFF.

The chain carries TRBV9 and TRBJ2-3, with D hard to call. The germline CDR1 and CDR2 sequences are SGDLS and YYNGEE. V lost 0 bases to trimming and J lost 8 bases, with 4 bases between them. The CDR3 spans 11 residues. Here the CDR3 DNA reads TGTGCCAGCAGCGTAGCCGGTACGCAGTATTTT. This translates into CASSVAGTQYF.

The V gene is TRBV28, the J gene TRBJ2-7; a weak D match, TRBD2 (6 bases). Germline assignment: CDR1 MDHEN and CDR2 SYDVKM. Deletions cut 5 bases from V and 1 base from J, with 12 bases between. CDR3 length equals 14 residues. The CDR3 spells CASSETSGSYEQYF. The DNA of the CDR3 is TGTGCCAGCAGTGAGACCAGCGGGTCCTACGAGCAGTACTTC.

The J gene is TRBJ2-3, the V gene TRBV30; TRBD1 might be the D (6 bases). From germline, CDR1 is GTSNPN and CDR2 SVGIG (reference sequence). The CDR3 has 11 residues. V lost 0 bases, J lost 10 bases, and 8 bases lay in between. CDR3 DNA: TGTGCCTGGAGTGTACAGGGATCGCAGTATTTT. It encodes CAWSVQGSQYF.

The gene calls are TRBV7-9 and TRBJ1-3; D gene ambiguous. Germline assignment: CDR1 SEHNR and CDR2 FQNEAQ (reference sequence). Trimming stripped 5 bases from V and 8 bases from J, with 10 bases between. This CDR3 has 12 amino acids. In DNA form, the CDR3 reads TGTGCCAGCAGCCTCGGCCGGGACACCATATATTTT. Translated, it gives CASSLGRDTIYF.

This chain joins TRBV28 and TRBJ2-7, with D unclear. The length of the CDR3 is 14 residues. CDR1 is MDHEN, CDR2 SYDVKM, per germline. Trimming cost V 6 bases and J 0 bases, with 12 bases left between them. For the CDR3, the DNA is TGTGCCAGCAGATCCTTACGGTACTCCTACGAGCAGTACTTC. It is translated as CASRSLRYSYEQYF.

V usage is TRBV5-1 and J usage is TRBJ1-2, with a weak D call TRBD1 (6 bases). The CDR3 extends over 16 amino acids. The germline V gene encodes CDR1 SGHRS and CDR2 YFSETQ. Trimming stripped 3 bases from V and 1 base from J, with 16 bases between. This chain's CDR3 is CASSYEMGAYNYGYTF. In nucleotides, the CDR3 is TGCGCCAGCAGCTATGAAATGGGGGCTTATAACTATGGCTACACCTTC.